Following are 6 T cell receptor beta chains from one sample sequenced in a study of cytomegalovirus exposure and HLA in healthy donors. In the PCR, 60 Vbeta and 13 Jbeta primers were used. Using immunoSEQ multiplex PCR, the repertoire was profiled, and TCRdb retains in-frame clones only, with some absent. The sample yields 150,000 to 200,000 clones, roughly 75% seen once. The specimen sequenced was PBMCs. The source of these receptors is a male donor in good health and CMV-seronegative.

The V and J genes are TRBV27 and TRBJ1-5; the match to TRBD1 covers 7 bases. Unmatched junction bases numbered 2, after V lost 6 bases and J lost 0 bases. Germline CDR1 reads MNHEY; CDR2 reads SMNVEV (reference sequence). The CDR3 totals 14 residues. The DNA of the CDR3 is TGTGCCAGCAGGACAGGGATTAGCAATCAGCCCCAGCATTTT. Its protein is CASRTGISNQPQHF.

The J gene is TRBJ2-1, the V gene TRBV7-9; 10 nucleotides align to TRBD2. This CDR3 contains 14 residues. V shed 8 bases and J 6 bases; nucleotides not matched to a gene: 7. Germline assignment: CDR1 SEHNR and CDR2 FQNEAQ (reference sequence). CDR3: CASGLGLAVNEQFF. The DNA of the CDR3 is TGTGCCAGCGGCCTCGGACTAGCGGTCAATGAGCAGTTCTTC.

This chain's CDR3 is CASSPQLLNTEAFF. The CDR3 nucleotides read TGTGCCAGCAGCCCCCAGTTGTTGAACACTGAAGCTTTCTTT. The rearrangement links TRBV11-2 to TRBJ1-1; D unresolved. Germline assignment: CDR1 SGHAT and CDR2 FQNNGV. This CDR3 is 14 amino acids long. The V and J ends lost 5 bases and 0 bases respectively, with 10 bases between them. The full variable domain, with the rest looked up from reference TRBV11-2 and TRBJ1-1, is EAGVAQSPRYKIIEKRQSVAFWCNPISGHATLYWYQQILGQGPKLLIQFQNNGVVDDSQLPKDRFSAERLKGVDSTLKIQPAKLEDSAVYLCASSPQLLNTEAFFGQGTRLTVV.

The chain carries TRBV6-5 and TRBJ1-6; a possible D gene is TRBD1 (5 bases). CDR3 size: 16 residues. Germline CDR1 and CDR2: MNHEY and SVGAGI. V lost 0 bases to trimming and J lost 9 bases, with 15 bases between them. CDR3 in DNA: TGTGCCAGCAGTTACTCGAAGGTCAGGGTCGCTTCACCCCTCCACTTT. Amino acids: CASSYSKVRVASPLHF.

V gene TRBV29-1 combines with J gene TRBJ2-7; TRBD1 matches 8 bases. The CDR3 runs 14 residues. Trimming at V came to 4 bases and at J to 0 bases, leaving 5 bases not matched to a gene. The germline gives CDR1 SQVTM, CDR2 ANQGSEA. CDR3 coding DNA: TGCAGCGTTGGACGGACAGGGAGCTCCTACGAGCAGTACTTC. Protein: CSVGRTGSSYEQYF.

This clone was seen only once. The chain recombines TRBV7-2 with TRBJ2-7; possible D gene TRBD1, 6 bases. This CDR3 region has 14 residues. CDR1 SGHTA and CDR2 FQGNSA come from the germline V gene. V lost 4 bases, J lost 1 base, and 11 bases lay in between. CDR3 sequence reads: CASSSQGQSYEQYF. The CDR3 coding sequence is TGTGCCAGCAGCTCCCAGGGGCAATCCTACGAGCAGTACTTC.